This TCR beta chain was identified during a study of blood T cell repertoires in COVID-19. The CDR3 has 17 residues. Germline CDR1 SGHTA, CDR2 FQGNSA. J gave up 0 bases and V 1 base, and 6 bases lay outside the gene matches. Original analysis: Reference gene primer amplification gave estimated nucleated cell counts. Assay used: immunoSEQ multiplex PCR; TCRdb lists only in-frame clones, some missing. The V and J calls and clone size are taken from that table; D and trimming were inferred from the DNA. The sample yields approximately 300,000 clones, about 85% seen once. This chain connects TRBV7-2 to TRBJ2-1, with 7 bases fitting TRBD2. The sequencing sample was made of peripheral blood. The source of this sequence is a human donor with COVID-19, enrolled during active disease. The donor label of this sample is uncertain. This CDR3 reads CASSLVGASGSYNEQFF. The DNA of the CDR3 is TGTGCCAGCAGCTTAGTGGGAGCTAGCGGCTCCTACAATGAGCAGTTCTTC.